These 18 T cell receptor beta chains share one sample of origin, sequenced in a study of siplizumab effects on memory and regulatory T cells. Sequenced by immunoSEQ multiplex PCR; TCRdb stores in-frame clones only, minus some. This table holds around 100,000 clones, 92% found once. Sequencing input: Tregs sorted from blood. The receptors derive from a human donor in good health.

This sequence joins TRBV20-1 and TRBJ2-1; D is ambiguous. V shed 6 bases and J shed 9 bases, with 12 bases lying between them. The CDR3 has 11 amino acids. Germline V gives CDR1 DFQATT, CDR2 SNEGSKA (reference sequence). CDR3 DNA: TGCAGTGCCGGCCCCTTTGGTGAGCAGTTCTTC. Translation: CSAGPFGEQFF.

This clone showed up just once. The rearrangement links TRBV6-1 to TRBJ2-6; weak D call: TRBD1 (6 bases). There are 15 residues in the CDR3. CDR1 MNHNS and CDR2 SASEGT come from the germline V gene. Trimming removed 7 bases at V and 2 bases at J, with 12 bases between. In DNA, the CDR3 is TGTGCCAGCACTCAGACAGGCACTGGGGCCAACGTCCTGACTTTC. As protein: CASTQTGTGANVLTF.

The chain has TRBV7-2 and TRBJ2-3; TRBD2 matches 10 bases. The CDR3 runs 15 residues. The germline V gene has CDR1 SGHTA and CDR2 FQGNSA. V lost 6 bases, J lost 2 bases, and 5 bases stayed unmatched. CDR3: CASSRTSGVTDTQYF. The CDR3 region has the DNA TGTGCCAGCAGTCGGACTAGCGGTGTCACAGATACGCAGTATTTT.

For this clone: Other DNA sequences within the sample encode an identical CDR3. This chain joins TRBV10-3 and TRBJ2-7; D gene unclear. Trimming shortened V by 4 bases and J by 3 bases, and 4 bases separated the two germline ends. The germline V gene encodes CDR1 ENHRY and CDR2 SYGVKD. The CDR3 sequence is 11 residues long. The CDR3 protein is CAISGNYEQYF. The CDR3 DNA follows: TGTGCCATCAGTGGGAACTACGAGCAGTACTTC.

The chain uses TRBV25-1 and TRBJ1-5; tentative D call: TRBD1 (5 bases). The CDR3 extends over 14 amino acids. V lost 2 bases and J 7 bases, leaving 12 bases between the germline ends. Germline assignment: CDR1 MGHDK and CDR2 SYGVNS. In DNA form, the CDR3 reads TGTGCCAGCAGTGAACCCGGGACCGCCCAGCCCCAGCATTTT. Translation gives CASSEPGTAQPQHF. The full variable domain, its missing parts supplied by reference TRBV25-1 and TRBJ1-5, is EADIYQTPRYLVIGTGKKITLECSQTMGHDKMYWYQQDPGMELHLIHYSYGVNSTEKGDLSSESTVSRIRTEHFPLTLESARPSHTSQYLCASSEPGTAQPQHFGDGTRLSIL.

The chain combines TRBV6-5 with TRBJ2-6, with no clear D. The CDR3 spans 15 residues. CDR1 and CDR2 from the germline V gene are MNHEY and SVGAGI. Trimming removed 2 bases at V and 0 bases at J, with 5 bases between. CDR3 sequence: CASSYRGSGANVLTF. CDR3 DNA sequence: TGTGCCAGCAGTTACCGAGGCTCTGGGGCCAACGTCCTGACTTTC.

The V call is TRBV11-2, the J call TRBJ1-2; the match to TRBD1 covers 8 bases. The CDR3 spans 13 residues. Germline CDR1 and CDR2: SGHAT and FQNNGV. The trim removed 5 bases at V and 4 bases at J, leaving 3 bases unmatched. The CDR3 reads CASSPGQGYGYTF. CDR3 nucleotide sequence: TGTGCCAGCAGCCCTGGACAGGGCTATGGCTACACCTTC.

This clone was seen once. The rearrangement links TRBV21-1 to TRBJ2-1; the table gives TRBD1 as D, unverified against the DNA. TRBV21-1 corresponds to a pseudogene. This CDR3 has 16 amino acids. In nucleotides, the CDR3 is TGTGCCAGCAGCAAAGCCCGAGACAGACAATACAATGAGCAGTTCTTC. Residues: CASSKARDRQYNEQFF.

The chain links TRBV29-1 to TRBJ1-5; no reliable D call. The CDR3 consists of 13 residues. The V gene's germline CDR1 is SQVTM and CDR2 ANQGSEA. Trimming took off 0 bases at V and 6 bases at J, with 9 bases between the two ends. The CDR3 spells CSVEEVVGQPQHF. The CDR3 DNA is TGCAGCGTTGAAGAAGTGGTCGGTCAGCCCCAGCATTTT.

The V and J genes are TRBV28 and TRBJ1-1, with TRBD1 matching over 8 bases. The CDR3 contains 18 residues. V gave up 3 bases and J gave up 0 bases; unmatched junction bases: 12. Per the germline V gene, CDR1 is MDHEN and CDR2 is SYDVKM. CDR3 loop: CASSFFPGGHTLNTEAFF. The CDR3 coding sequence is TGTGCCAGCAGTTTCTTCCCAGGGGGCCATACCCTGAACACTGAAGCTTTCTTT.

This clone showed up just once. The rearrangement joins TRBV28 to TRBJ2-6; D gene ambiguous. Germline assignment: CDR1 MDHEN and CDR2 SYDVKM. V lost 5 bases, J lost 3 bases, and 11 bases lay in between. The CDR3 spans 15 residues. This CDR3 is CASSVAVFGANVLTF. CDR3 in DNA: TGTGCCAGCAGTGTTGCAGTCTTTGGGGCCAACGTCCTGACTTTC.

V is TRBV7-9 and J is TRBJ2-7; TRBD2 matches at 8 bases. Trimming took 4 bases from V and 0 from J; bases not matched to a gene: 2. The CDR3 loop spans 14 amino acids. Germline V gene lookup returns CDR1 SEHNR and CDR2 FQNEAQ (reference sequence). CDR3 sequence reads: CASSYSGNSYEQYF. DNA of the CDR3: TGTGCCAGCAGCTATAGCGGGAACTCCTACGAGCAGTACTTC.

The chain is built from TRBV2 and TRBJ2-1; D unresolved. The CDR3 is made up of 12 amino acids. The germline V gene encodes CDR1 SNHLY and CDR2 FYNNEI. Trimming pared 6 bases from V and 5 bases from J, leaving 8 bases between. This CDR3 is CASSRQDNEQFF. For the CDR3, the DNA is TGTGCCAGCAGCCGCCAGGACAATGAGCAGTTCTTC.

Of note for this clone: At one end, the junction sequence differs from germline, possibly due to a read error. V and J are TRBV7-7 and TRBJ2-2; maybe TRBD2 (6 bases). CDR1 SSHAT and CDR2 FNYEAQ come from the germline V gene (reference sequence). There are 16 residues in the CDR3. This CDR3 reads CASSLSFGRQTGELFF. The CDR3 region has the DNA TGTGCTAGCAGCTTATCCTTCGGGAGACAGACCGGGGAGCTGTTTTTT.

This CDR3 is CASSWGGSYTGELFF. The CDR3 nucleotides read TGTGCCAGCAGTTGGGGGGGCAGCTACACCGGGGAGCTGTTTTTT. The chain has TRBV28 and TRBJ2-2, with a tentative D call TRBD2 (7 bases). V was trimmed by 4 bases and J by 3 bases, leaving 12 bases between them. The CDR3 runs 15 residues. Germline CDR1 MDHEN, CDR2 SYDVKM.

The V gene is TRBV29-1, the J gene TRBJ2-3; 12 bases line up with TRBD2. V was pared by 6 bases and J by 3 bases, with 4 bases of the junction left unmatched. CDR3 length equals 14 residues. CDR1 and CDR2 (germline): SQVTM, ANQGSEA. This CDR3 reads CSVSTSGRTDTQYF. The CDR3, as DNA: TGCAGCGTGTCAACTAGCGGGAGGACAGATACGCAGTATTTT.

The chain employs TRBV4-1 and TRBJ2-5; 10 bases map to TRBD1. CDR3 length: 16 residues. Germline lookup yields CDR1 MGHRA and CDR2 YSYEKL. J lost 2 bases, V lost 4 bases, and 7 bases had no gene match. The CDR3 DNA sequence: TGCGCCAGCAGCCGATCCGGACAGGGGGATCAAGAGACCCAGTACTTC. This gives the protein CASSRSGQGDQETQYF.

The V and J genes are TRBV11-2 and TRBJ2-4, with 12 bases that match TRBD1. The germline V gene has CDR1 SGHAT and CDR2 FQNNGV. V gave up 1 base and J gave up 8 bases; unmatched junction bases: 12. The CDR3 consists of 18 residues. The CDR3 region has the DNA TGTGCCAGCAGCTTAGGGCCAACGGGACAGGGGGCATTTCACATTCAGTACTTC. This codes for CASSLGPTGQGAFHIQYF.